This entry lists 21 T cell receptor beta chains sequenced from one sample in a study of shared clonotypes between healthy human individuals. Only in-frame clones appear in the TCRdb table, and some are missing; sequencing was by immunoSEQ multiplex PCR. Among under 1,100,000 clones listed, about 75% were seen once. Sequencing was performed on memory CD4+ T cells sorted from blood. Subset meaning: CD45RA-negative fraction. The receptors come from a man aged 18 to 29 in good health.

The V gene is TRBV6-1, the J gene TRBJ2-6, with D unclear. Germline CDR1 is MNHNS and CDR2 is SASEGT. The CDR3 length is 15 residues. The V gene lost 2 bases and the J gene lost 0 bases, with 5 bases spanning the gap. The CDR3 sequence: CASSERFSGANVLTF. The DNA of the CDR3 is TGTGCCAGCAGTGAACGATTCTCTGGGGCCAACGTCCTGACTTTC.

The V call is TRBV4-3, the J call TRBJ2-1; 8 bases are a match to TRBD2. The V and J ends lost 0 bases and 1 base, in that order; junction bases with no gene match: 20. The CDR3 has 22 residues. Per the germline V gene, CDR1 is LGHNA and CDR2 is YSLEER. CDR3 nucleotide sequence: TGCGCCAGCAGCCAAGATCTCGTACGTGGAACTAGCGGATTCCTTTCCTACAATGAGCAGTTCTTC. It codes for CASSQDLVRGTSGFLSYNEQFF.

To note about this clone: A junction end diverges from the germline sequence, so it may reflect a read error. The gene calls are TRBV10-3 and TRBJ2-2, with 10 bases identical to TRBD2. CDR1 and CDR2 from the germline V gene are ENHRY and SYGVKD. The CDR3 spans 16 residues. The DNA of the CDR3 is TGTGCCAGCAGTCGGCGGACTAGCGGGAACACCGGGGAGCTGTTTTTT. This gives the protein CASSRRTSGNTGELFF.

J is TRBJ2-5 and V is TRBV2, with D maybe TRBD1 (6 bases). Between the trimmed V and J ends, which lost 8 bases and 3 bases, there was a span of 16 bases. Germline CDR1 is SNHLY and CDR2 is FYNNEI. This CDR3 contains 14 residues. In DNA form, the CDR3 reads TGTGCCAGCGCTACCGGGACACGAAAAGAGACCCAGTACTTC. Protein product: CASATGTRKETQYF.

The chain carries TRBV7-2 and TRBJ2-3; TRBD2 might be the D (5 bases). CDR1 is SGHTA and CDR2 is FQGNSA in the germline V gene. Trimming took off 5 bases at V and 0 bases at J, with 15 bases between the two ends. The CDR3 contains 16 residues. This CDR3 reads CASSRSGGASTDTQYF. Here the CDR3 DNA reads TGTGCCAGCAGCCGGAGCGGAGGCGCAAGCACAGATACGCAGTATTTT.

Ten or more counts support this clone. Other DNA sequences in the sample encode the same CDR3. CDR3 in amino acids: CAWSVQGGEKLFF. The CDR3 DNA reads TGTGCCTGGAGTGTACAGGGTGGTGAAAAACTGTTTTTT. The chain has TRBV30 and TRBJ1-4, with TRBD1 as a possible D gene (6 bases). V lost 0 bases to trimming and J lost 7 bases, with 9 bases between them. The length of the CDR3 is 13 residues. From germline, CDR1 is GTSNPN and CDR2 SVGIG (reference sequence).

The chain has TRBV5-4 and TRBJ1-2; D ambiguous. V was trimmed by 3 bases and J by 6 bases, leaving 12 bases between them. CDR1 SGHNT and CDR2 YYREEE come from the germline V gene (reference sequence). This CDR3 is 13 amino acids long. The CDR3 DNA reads TGTGCCAGCAGCTCTAGAACGTCGGATGGCTACACCTTC. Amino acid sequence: CASSSRTSDGYTF. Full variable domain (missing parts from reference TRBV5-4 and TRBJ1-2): ETGVTQSPTHLIKTRGQQVTLRCSSQSGHNTVSWYQQALGQGPQFIFQYYREEENGRGNFPPRFSGLQFPNYSSELNVNALELDDSALYLCASSSRTSDGYTFGSGTRLTVV.

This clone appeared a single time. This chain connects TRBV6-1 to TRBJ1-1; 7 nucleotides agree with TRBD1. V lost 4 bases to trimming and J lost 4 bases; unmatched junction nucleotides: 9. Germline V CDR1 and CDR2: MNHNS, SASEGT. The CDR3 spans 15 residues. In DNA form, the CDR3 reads TGTGCCAGCAGTGGGAGACCAGACAGGGCCACTGAAGCTTTCTTT. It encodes CASSGRPDRATEAFF.

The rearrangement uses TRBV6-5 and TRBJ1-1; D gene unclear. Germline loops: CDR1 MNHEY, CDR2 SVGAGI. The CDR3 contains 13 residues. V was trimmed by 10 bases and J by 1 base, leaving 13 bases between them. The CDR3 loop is CAIRGHRNTEAFF. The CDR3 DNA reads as TGTGCCATTCGAGGGCACAGGAACACTGAAGCTTTCTTT.

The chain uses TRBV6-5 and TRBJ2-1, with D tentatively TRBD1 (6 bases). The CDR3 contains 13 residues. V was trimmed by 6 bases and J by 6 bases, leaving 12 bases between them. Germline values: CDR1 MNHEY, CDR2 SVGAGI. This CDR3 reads CASRYREINEQFF. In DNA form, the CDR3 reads TGTGCCAGCAGATACAGGGAAATCAATGAGCAGTTCTTC.

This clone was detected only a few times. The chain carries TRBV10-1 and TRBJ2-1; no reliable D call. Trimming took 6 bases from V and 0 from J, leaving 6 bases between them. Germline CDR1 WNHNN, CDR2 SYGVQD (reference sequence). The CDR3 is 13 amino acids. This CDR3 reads CASSPSSYNEQFF. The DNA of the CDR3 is TGCGCCAGCAGCCCCAGCTCCTACAATGAGCAGTTCTTC.

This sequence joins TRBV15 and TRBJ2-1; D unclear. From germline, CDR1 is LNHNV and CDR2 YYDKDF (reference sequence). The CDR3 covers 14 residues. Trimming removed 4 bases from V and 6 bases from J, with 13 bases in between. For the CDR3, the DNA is TGTGCCACCAGCACGGACGCCCTTGGCAATGAGCAGTTCTTC. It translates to CATSTDALGNEQFF. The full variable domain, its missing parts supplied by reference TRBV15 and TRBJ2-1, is DAMVIQNPRYQVTQFGKPVTLSCSQTLNHNVMYWYQQKSSQAPKLLFHYYDKDFNNEADTPDNFQSRRPNTSFCFLDIRSPGLGDTAMYLCATSTDALGNEQFFGPGTRLTVL.

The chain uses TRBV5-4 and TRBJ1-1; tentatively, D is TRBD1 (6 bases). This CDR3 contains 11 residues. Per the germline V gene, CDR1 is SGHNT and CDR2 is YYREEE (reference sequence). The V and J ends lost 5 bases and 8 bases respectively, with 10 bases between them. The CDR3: CASRADREAFF. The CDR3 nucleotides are TGTGCCAGCAGGGCTGACAGGGAAGCTTTCTTT.

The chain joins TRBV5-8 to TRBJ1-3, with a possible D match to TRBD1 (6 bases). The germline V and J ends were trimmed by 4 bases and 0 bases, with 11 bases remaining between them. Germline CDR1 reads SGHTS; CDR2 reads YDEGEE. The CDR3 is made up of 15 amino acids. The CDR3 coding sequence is TGTGCCAGCAGCGTCGGGGGCCTCTCTGGAAACACCATATATTTT. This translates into CASSVGGLSGNTIYF.

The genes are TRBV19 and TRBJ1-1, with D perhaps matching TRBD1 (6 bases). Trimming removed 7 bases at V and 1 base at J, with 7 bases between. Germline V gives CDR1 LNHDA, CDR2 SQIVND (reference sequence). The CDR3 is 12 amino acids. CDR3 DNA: TGTGCCAGTAAGGACAGGAACACTGAAGCTTTCTTT. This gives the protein CASKDRNTEAFF. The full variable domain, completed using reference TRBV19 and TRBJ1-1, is DGGITQSPKYLFRKEGQNVTLSCEQNLNHDAMYWYRQDPGQGLRLIYYSQIVNDFQKGDIAEGYSVSREKKESFPLTVTSAQKNPTAFYLCASKDRNTEAFFGQGTRLTVV.

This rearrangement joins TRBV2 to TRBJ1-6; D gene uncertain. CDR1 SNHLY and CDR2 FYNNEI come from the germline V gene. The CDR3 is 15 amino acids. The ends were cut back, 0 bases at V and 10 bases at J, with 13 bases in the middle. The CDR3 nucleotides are TGTGCCAGCAGTGAAGCTGGCGCAGGTCAGTCACCCCTCCACTTT. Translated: CASSEAGAGQSPLHF.

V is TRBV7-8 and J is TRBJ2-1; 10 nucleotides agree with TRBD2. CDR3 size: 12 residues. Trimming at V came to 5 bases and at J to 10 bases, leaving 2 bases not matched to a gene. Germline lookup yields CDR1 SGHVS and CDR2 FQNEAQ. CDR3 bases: TGTGCCAGCAGCCAAGCGGGAGGGGAGCAGTTCTTC. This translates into CASSQAGGEQFF.

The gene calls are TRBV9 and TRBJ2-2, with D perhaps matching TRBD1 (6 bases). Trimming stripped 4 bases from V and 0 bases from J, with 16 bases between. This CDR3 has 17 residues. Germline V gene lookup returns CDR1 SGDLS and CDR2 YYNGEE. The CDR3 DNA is TGTGCCAGCAGCCCCCGGACCGGACAGACGAACACCGGGGAGCTGTTTTTT. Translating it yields CASSPRTGQTNTGELFF.

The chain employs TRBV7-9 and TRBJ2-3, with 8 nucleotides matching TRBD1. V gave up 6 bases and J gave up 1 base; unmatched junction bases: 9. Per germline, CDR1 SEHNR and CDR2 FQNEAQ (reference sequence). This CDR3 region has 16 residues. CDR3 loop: CASRASTGQGTDTQYF. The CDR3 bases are TGTGCCAGCAGAGCGTCCACGGGACAGGGCACAGATACGCAGTATTTT.

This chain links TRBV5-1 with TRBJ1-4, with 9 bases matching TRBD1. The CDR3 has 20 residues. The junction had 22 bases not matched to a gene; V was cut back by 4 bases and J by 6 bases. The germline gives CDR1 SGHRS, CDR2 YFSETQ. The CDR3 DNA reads TGCGCCAGCAGCCTGAACCATATACAGGGGGCATCTGAGCTTGATGAAAAACTGTTTTTT. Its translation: CASSLNHIQGASELDEKLFF.

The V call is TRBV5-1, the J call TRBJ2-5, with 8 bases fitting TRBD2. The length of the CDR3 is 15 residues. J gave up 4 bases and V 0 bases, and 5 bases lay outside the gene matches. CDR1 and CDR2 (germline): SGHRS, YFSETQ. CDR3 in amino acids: CASSLAGTRGETQYF. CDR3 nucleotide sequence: TGCGCCAGCAGCTTGGCCGGGACTAGGGGAGAGACCCAGTACTTC.